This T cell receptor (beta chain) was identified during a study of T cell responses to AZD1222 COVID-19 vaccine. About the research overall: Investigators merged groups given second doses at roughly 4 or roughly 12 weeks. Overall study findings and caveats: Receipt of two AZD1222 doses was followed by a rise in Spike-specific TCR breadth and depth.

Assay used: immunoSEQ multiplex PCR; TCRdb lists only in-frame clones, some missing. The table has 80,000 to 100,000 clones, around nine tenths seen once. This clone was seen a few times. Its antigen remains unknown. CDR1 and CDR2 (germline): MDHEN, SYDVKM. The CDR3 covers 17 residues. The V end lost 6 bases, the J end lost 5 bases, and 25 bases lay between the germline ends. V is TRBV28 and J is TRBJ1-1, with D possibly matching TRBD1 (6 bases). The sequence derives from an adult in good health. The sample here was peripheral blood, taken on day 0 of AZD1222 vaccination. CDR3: CASSEGGGRGERTEAFF. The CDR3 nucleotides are TGTGCCAGCAGCGAAGGCGGGGGCAGAGGGGAAAGGACTGAAGCTTTCTTT.